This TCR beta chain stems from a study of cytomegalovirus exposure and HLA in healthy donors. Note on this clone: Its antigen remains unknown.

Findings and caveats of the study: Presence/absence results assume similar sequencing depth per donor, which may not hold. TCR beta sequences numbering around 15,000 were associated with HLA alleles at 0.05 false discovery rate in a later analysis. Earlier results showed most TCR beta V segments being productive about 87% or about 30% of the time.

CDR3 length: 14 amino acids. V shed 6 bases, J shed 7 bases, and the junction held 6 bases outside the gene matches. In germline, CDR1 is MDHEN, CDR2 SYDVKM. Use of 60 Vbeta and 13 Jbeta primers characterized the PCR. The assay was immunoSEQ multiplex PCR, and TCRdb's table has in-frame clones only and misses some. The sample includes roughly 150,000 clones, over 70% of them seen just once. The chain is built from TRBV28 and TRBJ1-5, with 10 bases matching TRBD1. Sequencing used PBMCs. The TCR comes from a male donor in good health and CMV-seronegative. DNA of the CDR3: TGTGCCAGCAGCCGGACAGGGGGAGGGCAGCCCCAGCATTTT. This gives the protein CASSRTGGGQPQHF.